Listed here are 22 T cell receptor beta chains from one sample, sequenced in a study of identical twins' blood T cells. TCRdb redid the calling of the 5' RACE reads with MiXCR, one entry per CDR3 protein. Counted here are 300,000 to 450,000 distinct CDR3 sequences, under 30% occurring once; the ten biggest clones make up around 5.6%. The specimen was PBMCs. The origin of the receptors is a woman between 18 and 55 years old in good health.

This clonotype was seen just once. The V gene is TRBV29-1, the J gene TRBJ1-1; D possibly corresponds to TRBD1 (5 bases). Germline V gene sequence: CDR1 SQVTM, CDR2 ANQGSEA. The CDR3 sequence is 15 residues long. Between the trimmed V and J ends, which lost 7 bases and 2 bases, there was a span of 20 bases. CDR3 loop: CSASAPRGENTEAFF. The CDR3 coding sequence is TGCAGCGCCTCGGCCCCTAGAGGGGAAAACACTGAAGCTTTCTTT.

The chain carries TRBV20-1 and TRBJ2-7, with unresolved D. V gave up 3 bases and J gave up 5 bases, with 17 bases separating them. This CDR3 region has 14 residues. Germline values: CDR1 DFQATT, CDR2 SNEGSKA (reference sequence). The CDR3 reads CSARAPYRSHEQYF. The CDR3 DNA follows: TGCAGTGCTAGGGCCCCATACCGATCCCACGAGCAGTACTTC.

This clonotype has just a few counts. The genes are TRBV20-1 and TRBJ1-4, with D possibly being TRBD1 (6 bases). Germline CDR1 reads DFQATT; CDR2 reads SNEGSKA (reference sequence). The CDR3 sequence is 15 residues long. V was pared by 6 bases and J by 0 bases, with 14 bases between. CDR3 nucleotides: TGCAGTGCGGGGGCAGTGACTGCAACTAATGAAAAACTGTTTTTT. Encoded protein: CSAGAVTATNEKLFF.

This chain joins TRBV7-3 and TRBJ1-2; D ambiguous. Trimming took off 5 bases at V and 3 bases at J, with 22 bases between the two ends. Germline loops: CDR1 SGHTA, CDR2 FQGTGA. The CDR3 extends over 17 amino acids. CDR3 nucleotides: TGTGCCAGCAGCCCCGGCCTCGTCCCATCCCTCGACTATGGCTACACCTTC. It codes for CASSPGLVPSLDYGYTF.

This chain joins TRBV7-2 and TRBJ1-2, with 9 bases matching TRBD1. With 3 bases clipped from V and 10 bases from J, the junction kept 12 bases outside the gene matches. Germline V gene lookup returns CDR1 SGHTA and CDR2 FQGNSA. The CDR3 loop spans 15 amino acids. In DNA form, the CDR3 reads TGTGCCAGCAGCTTTGATTGGACAGGGGTATCGGACTACACCTTC. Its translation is CASSFDWTGVSDYTF.

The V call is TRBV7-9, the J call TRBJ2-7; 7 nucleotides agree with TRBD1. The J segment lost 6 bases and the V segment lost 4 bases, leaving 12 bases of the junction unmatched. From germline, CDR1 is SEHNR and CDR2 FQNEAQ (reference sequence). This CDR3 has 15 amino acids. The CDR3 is CASSYSRGSHCEQYF. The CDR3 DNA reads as TGTGCCAGCAGCTATTCCAGGGGGTCCCATTGCGAGCAGTACTTC.

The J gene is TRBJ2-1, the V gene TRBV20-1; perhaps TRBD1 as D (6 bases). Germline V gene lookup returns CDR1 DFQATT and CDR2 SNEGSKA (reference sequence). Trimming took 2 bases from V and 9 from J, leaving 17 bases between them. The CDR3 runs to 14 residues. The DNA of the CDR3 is TGCAGTGCTAGATTACAGGGTCCGAGGAGTGAGCAGTTCTTC. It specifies CSARLQGPRSEQFF.

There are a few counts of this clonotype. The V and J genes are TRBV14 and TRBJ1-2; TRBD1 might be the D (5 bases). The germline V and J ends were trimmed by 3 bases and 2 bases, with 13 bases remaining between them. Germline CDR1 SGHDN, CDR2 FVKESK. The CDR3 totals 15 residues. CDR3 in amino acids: CASSQDRRVNYGYTF. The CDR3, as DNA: TGTGCCAGCAGCCAGGATCGCAGGGTGAACTATGGCTACACCTTC. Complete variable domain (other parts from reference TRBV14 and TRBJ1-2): EAGVTQFPSHSVIEKGQTVTLRCDPISGHDNLYWYRRVMGKEIKFLLHFVKESKQDESGMPNNRFLAERTGGTYSTLKVQPAELEDSGVYFCASSQDRRVNYGYTFGSGTRLTVV.

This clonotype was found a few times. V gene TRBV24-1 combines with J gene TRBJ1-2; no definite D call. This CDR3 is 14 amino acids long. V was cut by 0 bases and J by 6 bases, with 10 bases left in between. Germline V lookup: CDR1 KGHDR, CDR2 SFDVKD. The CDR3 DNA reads TGTGCCACCAGTGATTTGTCGGTTGCTGATGGCTACACCTTC. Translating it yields CATSDLSVADGYTF.

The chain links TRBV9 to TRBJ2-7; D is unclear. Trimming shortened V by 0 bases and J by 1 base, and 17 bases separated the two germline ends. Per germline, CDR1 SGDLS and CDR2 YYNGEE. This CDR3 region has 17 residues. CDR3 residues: CASSVGIGGGSSYEQYF. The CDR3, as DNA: TGTGCCAGCAGCGTAGGTATAGGCGGTGGGTCTTCCTACGAGCAGTACTTC. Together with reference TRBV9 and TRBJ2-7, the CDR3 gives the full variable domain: DSGVTQTPKHLITATGQRVTLRCSPRSGDLSVYWYQQSLDQGLQFLIQYYNGEERAKGNILERFSAQQFPDLHSELNLSSLELGDSALYFCASSVGIGGGSSYEQYFGPGTRLTVT.

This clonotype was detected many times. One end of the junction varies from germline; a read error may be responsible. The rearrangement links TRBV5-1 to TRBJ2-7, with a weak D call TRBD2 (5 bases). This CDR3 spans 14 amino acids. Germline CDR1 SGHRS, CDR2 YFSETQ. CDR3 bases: TGTGCCAGCAGTTTGAGTGGGAGCTCCTACGAGCAGTACTTC. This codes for CASSLSGSSYEQYF.

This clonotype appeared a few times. The DNA of the CDR3 is TGCAGCGTTGCTCGGGTAAACAGGGGAGCTTTTGGGAACACTGAAGCTTTCTTT. Translation gives CSVARVNRGAFGNTEAFF. The chain has TRBV29-1 and TRBJ1-1, with TRBD1 matching over 7 bases. V lost 4 bases to trimming and J lost 1 base; unmatched junction nucleotides: 18. The length of the CDR3 is 18 residues. Germline CDR1 reads SQVTM; CDR2 reads ANQGSEA.

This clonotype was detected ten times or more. For the CDR3, the DNA is TGCGCCAGCAGAGAGTTGACCCAAAGCAACTATGGCTACACCTTC. The encoded protein is CASRELTQSNYGYTF. This rearrangement joins TRBV5-1 to TRBJ1-2; D is unclear. The CDR3 extends over 15 amino acids. The ends were cut back, 5 bases at V and 2 bases at J, with 16 bases in the middle. CDR1 and CDR2 from the germline V gene are SGHRS and YFSETQ.

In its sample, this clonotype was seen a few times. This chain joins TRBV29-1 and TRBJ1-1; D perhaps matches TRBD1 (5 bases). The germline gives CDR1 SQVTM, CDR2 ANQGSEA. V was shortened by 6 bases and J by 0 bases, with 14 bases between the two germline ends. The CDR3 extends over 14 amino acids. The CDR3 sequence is CSVTPWGMNTEAFF. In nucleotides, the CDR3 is TGCAGCGTGACCCCTTGGGGGATGAACACTGAAGCTTTCTTT. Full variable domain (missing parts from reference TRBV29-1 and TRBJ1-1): SAVISQKPSRDICQRGTSLTIQCQVDSQVTMMFWYRQQPGQSLTLIATANQGSEATYESGFVIDKFPISRPNLTFSTLTVSNMSPEDSSIYLCSVTPWGMNTEAFFGQGTRLTVV.

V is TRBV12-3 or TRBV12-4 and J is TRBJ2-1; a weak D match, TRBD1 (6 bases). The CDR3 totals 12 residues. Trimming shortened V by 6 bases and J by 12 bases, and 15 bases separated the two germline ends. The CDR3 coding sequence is TGTGCCAGCAGCCCCAGGGGACAAGGGCAGTTCTTC. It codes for CASSPRGQGQFF.

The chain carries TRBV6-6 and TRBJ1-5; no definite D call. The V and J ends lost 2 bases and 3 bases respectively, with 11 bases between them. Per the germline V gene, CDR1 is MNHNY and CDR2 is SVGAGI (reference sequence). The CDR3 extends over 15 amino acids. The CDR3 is CASSYGRQFNQPQHF. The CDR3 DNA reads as TGTGCCAGCAGTTACGGGAGGCAGTTCAATCAGCCCCAGCATTTT.

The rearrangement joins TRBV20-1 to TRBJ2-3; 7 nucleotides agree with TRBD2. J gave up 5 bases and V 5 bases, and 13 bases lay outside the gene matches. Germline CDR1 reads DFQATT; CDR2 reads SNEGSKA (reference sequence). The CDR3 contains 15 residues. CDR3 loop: CSAAGTIGMGDTQYF. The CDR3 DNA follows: TGCAGTGCTGCCGGGACTATCGGGATGGGAGATACGCAGTATTTT.

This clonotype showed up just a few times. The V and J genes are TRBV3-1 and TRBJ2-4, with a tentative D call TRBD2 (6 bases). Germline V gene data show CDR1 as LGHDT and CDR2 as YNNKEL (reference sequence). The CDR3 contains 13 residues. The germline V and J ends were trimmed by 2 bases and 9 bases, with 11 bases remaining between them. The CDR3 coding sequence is TGTGCCAGCAGCCAAAATCGGGAGAGCATTCAGTACTTC. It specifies CASSQNRESIQYF.

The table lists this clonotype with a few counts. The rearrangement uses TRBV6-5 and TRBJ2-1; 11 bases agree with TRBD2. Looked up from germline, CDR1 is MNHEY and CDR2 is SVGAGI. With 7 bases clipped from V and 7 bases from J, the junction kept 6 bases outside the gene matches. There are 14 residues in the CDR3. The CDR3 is CASTTTSGVNEQFF. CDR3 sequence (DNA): TGTGCCAGCACCACGACTAGCGGGGTTAATGAGCAGTTCTTC.

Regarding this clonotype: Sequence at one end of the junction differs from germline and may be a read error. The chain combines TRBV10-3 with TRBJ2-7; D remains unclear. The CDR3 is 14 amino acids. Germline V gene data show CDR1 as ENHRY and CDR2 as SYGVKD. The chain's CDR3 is CAISIGDSAYERYF. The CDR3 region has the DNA TGTGCCATCAGTATTGGGGATTCGGCGTACGAGCGGTACTTC.

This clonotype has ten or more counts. The DNA for the CDR3 is TGCAGTGCTAGAGTCGGGCAGAACTATGGCTACACCTTC. It encodes CSARVGQNYGYTF. The V call is TRBV20-1, the J call TRBJ1-2; D is ambiguous. V was trimmed by 1 base and J by 2 bases, leaving 8 bases between them. CDR1 and CDR2 (germline): DFQATT, SNEGSKA (reference sequence). This CDR3 is built from 13 residues.

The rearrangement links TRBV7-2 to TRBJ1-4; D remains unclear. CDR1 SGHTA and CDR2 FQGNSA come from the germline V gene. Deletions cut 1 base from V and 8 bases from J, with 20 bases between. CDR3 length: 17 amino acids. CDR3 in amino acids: CASSLGAYRGRSEKLFF. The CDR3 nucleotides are TGTGCCAGCAGCTTAGGTGCCTACAGAGGCCGCAGCGAAAAACTGTTTTTT.